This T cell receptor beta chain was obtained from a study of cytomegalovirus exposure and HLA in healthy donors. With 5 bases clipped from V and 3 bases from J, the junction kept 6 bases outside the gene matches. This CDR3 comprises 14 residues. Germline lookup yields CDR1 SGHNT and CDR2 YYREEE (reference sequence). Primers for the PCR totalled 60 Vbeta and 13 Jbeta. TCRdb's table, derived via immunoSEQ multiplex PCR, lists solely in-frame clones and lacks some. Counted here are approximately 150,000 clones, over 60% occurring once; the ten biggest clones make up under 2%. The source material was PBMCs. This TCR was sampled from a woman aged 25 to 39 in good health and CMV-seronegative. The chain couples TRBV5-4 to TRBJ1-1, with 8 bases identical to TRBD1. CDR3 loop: CASSTRGLDTEAFF. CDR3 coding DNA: TGTGCCAGCAGTACCAGGGGGCTGGACACTGAAGCTTTCTTT.